This TCR beta chain was documented in a study of Graves' ophthalmopathy and Graves' hyperthyroidism. Study information: The authors collected peripheral blood at initial diagnosis, before any treatment.

Whole-study results and caveats: The model's ophthalmopathy progression predictions had around 64% sensitivity and roughly 72% specificity. A classifier, a 13-signature model, separated ophthalmopathy from stable hyperthyroidism with more than 85% sensitivity and 65% to 83% specificity.

CDR1 SGHDT and CDR2 YYEEEE come from the germline V gene. With V trimmed by 5 bases and J by 7 bases, 12 bases remained unmatched. This CDR3 is built from 14 residues. Ophthalmopathy was moderately-to-severely active, CAS at least 3, NOSPECS at least 4, lasting under 3 months. As for this clonotype: Its antigen is not identified.

Scientists amplified the TCR beta CDR3 regions from RNA transcripts. HTBI-primed first-round RT-PCR preceded second-round multiplex PCR. One entry per CDR3 protein results from TCRdb running MiXCR on the multiplex PCR reads. The sample lists 200,000 to 300,000 distinct CDR3 sequences, around 42% occurring once. Sequencing input: peripheral blood. The chain employs TRBV5-6 and TRBJ2-7; 7 bases align to TRBD1. This TCR was recovered from an adult man with Graves' ophthalmopathy. As DNA, the CDR3 is TGTGCCAGCAGAGGTACGACAGGGTCTCAGGAGCAGTACTTC. Residues: CASRGTTGSQEQYF.